The rows below give T cell receptor beta chains drawn from one sample of a study of siplizumab effects on memory and regulatory T cells. Only in-frame clones appear in the TCRdb table, and some are missing; sequencing was by immunoSEQ multiplex PCR. The sample holds 100,000 or so clones; 85% to 95% are singletons and the top ten take about 0.34%. The specimen was CD4+ T cells sorted from blood. These receptors came from a human donor in good health. Each CDR3 is given with its conserved first and last residue. The D gene is left open where the match is weak. Clone size is not always given. Where it is, it says once, few, many or a class for expanded clones.

>TRBJ1-2|.|.|TRBV15
CATSRDLNRGRHGYTF
TGTGCCACCAGCAGAGACTTAAACCGGGGGCGTCATGGCTACACCTTC
>TRBJ2-2|.|.|TRBV5-6
CASSLLIGELFF
TGTGCCAGCAGCTTACTGATCGGGGAGCTGTTTTTT
>TRBJ2-7|.|.|TRBV18
CASSGTAGYEQYF
TGTGCCAGCTCCGGTACCGCGGGCTACGAGCAGTACTTC
>TRBJ2-7|.|.|TRBV14
CASSQGPYEQYF
TGTGCCAGCAGCCAAGGACCCTACGAGCAGTACTTC
>TRBJ2-7|.|.|TRBV11-3
CASSAGPIMGQYF
TGTGCCAGCAGCGCGGGACCGATAATGGGGCAGTACTTC
>TRBJ2-3|.|.|TRBV9
CASSNSGGGTSTDTQYF
TGTGCCAGCAGCAACTCTGGAGGGGGGACTAGCACAGATACGCAGTATTTT
>TRBJ1-1|once|.|TRBV18
CASSRGGVAFF
TGTGCCAGCTCACGCGGAGGGGTGGCTTTCTTT
>TRBJ1-5|.|.|TRBV6-1
CASRSEIDQPQHF
TGTGCCAGCAGATCGGAAATTGATCAGCCCCAGCATTTT
>TRBJ2-3|.|.|TRBV19
CASSIGLAHTDTQYF
TGTGCCAGTAGTATAGGGCTAGCGCACACAGATACGCAGTATTTT
>TRBJ2-2|.|.|TRBV5-1
CASSPRDENTGELFF
TGCGCCAGCAGCCCGCGGGACGAGAACACCGGGGAGCTGTTTTTT
>TRBJ1-1|.|.|TRBV6-1
CASSSSTDTEAFF
TGTGCCAGCAGTTCCTCGACAGACACTGAAGCTTTCTTT